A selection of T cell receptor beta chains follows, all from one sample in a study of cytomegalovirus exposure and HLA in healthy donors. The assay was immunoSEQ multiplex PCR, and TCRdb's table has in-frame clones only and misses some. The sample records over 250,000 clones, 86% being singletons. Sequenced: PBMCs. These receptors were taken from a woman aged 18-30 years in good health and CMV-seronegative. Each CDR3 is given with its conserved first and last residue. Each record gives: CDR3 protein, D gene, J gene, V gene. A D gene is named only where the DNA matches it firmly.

CDR3aa: CASSLTGDYGYTF
d_gene: NA
j_gene: TRBJ1-2
v_gene: TRBV5-1

CDR3aa: CASSFTGLLAEQFF
d_gene: NA
j_gene: TRBJ2-1
v_gene: TRBV19

CDR3aa: CASKGLAGTAQFF
d_gene: TRBD2
j_gene: TRBJ2-1
v_gene: TRBV25-1

CDR3aa: CASSSLAGGPREQFF
d_gene: TRBD2
j_gene: TRBJ2-1
v_gene: TRBV11-2

CDR3aa: CASSIEDRGYEQYF
d_gene: TRBD1
j_gene: TRBJ2-7
v_gene: TRBV19

CDR3aa: CASSSQGGGSYGYTF
d_gene: NA
j_gene: TRBJ1-2
v_gene: TRBV7-2

CDR3aa: CASNSLVGYNSPLHF
d_gene: NA
j_gene: TRBJ1-6
v_gene: TRBV9

CDR3aa: CASSVRGYLGQGGKQFF
d_gene: NA
j_gene: TRBJ2-1
v_gene: TRBV9

CDR3aa: CASSLSGGTDTQYF
d_gene: TRBD2
j_gene: TRBJ2-3
v_gene: TRBV11-3

CDR3aa: CASSPMAGTYEQYF
d_gene: NA
j_gene: TRBJ2-7
v_gene: TRBV7-6

CDR3aa: CASRPTGRKPQHF
d_gene: TRBD1
j_gene: TRBJ1-5
v_gene: TRBV6-5

CDR3aa: CASSRDRSSYEQYF
d_gene: TRBD1
j_gene: TRBJ2-7
v_gene: TRBV6-5

CDR3aa: CASSTGTGKGEQYF
d_gene: TRBD1
j_gene: TRBJ2-7
v_gene: TRBV5-1

CDR3aa: CASVLAETQYF
d_gene: NA
j_gene: TRBJ2-5
v_gene: TRBV25-1

CDR3aa: CAGGAYGYTF
d_gene: NA
j_gene: TRBJ1-2
v_gene: TRBV6-6

CDR3aa: CASSQDRTSALLYF
d_gene: TRBD2
j_gene: TRBJ2-5
v_gene: TRBV4-1

CDR3aa: CASSRQGLAGGPYYEQFF
d_gene: TRBD2
j_gene: TRBJ2-1
v_gene: TRBV4-1

CDR3aa: CASSFLDWTRTDTQYF
d_gene: NA
j_gene: TRBJ2-3
v_gene: TRBV7-8

CDR3aa: CASDGLNRGNHGYTF
d_gene: TRBD1
j_gene: TRBJ1-2
v_gene: TRBV28

CDR3aa: CASSLEAGTGHEQYF
d_gene: TRBD1
j_gene: TRBJ2-7
v_gene: TRBV5-1

CDR3aa: CAISRTLSEGEQYF
d_gene: NA
j_gene: TRBJ2-7
v_gene: TRBV10-3

CDR3aa: CASSYSGTGGQETQYF
d_gene: TRBD1
j_gene: TRBJ2-5
v_gene: TRBV6-5

CDR3aa: CASSFSLYREGTEAFF
d_gene: NA
j_gene: TRBJ1-1
v_gene: TRBV5-4

CDR3aa: CASIGGQILKPQHF
d_gene: TRBD1
j_gene: TRBJ1-5
v_gene: TRBV28

CDR3aa: CATSRKSGAANTGELFF
d_gene: NA
j_gene: TRBJ2-2
v_gene: TRBV15

CDR3aa: CAWSPGAVYNEQFF
d_gene: NA
j_gene: TRBJ2-1
v_gene: TRBV30

CDR3aa: CASSLAGGQSSSPLHF
d_gene: TRBD1
j_gene: TRBJ1-6
v_gene: TRBV7-9

CDR3aa: CASSLVPGGTGFSGNTIYF
d_gene: NA
j_gene: TRBJ1-3
v_gene: TRBV5-1

CDR3aa: CASTPNRGGAYNEQFF
d_gene: TRBD2
j_gene: TRBJ2-1
v_gene: TRBV27

CDR3aa: CASSSSPGQGETQYF
d_gene: NA
j_gene: TRBJ2-5
v_gene: TRBV7-8

CDR3aa: CASRRTGGSYEQYF
d_gene: TRBD1
j_gene: TRBJ2-7
v_gene: TRBV19

CDR3aa: CASSRVDFQETQYF
d_gene: NA
j_gene: TRBJ2-5
v_gene: TRBV5-1

CDR3aa: CSVEDPAGSGELFF
d_gene: NA
j_gene: TRBJ2-2
v_gene: TRBV29-1

CDR3aa: CASSFAGGIPSGNEQFF
d_gene: NA
j_gene: TRBJ2-1
v_gene: TRBV7-6

CDR3aa: CAWSVGKGAYPQHF
d_gene: NA
j_gene: TRBJ1-5
v_gene: TRBV30

CDR3aa: CASSALGGYEQYF
d_gene: NA
j_gene: TRBJ2-7
v_gene: TRBV9